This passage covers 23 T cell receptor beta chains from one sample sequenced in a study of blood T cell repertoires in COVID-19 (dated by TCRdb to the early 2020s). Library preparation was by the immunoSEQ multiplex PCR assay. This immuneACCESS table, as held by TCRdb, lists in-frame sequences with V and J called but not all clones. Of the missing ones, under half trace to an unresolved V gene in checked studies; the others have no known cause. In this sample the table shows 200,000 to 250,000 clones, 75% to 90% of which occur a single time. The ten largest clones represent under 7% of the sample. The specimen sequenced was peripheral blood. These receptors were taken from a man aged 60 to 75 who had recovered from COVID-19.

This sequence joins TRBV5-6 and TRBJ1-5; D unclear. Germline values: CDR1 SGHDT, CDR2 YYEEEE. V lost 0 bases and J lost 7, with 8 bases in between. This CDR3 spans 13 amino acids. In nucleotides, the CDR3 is TGTGCCAGCAGCTTGGGTCGAAGCCAGCCCCAGCATTTT. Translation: CASSLGRSQPQHF.

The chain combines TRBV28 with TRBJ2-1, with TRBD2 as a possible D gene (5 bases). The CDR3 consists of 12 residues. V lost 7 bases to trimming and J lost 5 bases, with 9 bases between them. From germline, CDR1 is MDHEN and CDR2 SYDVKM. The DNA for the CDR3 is TGTGCCAGCAAGGTGGGAGACAATGAGCAGTTCTTC. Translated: CASKVGDNEQFF.

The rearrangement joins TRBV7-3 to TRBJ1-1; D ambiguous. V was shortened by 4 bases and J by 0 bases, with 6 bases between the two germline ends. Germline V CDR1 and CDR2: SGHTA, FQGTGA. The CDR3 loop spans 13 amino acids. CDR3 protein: CASSSPVNTEAFF. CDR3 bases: TGTGCCAGCAGCTCGCCGGTGAACACTGAAGCTTTCTTT.

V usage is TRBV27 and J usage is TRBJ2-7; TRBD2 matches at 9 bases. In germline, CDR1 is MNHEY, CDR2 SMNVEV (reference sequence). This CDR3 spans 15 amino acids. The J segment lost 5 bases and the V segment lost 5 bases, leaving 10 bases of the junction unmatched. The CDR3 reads CASSRWLAGIHEQYF. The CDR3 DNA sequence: TGTGCCAGCAGTCGCTGGCTAGCGGGAATCCACGAGCAGTACTTC.

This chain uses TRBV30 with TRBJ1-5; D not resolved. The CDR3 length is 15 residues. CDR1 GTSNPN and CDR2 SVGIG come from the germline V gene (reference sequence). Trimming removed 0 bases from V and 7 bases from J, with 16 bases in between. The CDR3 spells CAWSVWEVGGQPQHF. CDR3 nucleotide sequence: TGTGCCTGGAGTGTCTGGGAGGTCGGAGGGCAGCCCCAGCATTTT.

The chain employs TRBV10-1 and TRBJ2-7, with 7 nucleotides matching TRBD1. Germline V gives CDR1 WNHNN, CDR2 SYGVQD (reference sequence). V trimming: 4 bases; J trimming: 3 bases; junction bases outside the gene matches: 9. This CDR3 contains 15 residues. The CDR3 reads CASSVEGAQIYEQYF. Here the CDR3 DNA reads TGCGCCAGCAGTGTCGAGGGGGCTCAAATCTACGAGCAGTACTTC.

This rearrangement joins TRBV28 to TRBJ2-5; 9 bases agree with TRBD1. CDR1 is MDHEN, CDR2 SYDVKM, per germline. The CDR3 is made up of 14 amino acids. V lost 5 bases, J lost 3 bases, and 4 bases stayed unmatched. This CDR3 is CASSSRTGEETQYF. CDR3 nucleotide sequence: TGTGCCAGCAGTAGCCGGACAGGGGAAGAGACCCAGTACTTC.

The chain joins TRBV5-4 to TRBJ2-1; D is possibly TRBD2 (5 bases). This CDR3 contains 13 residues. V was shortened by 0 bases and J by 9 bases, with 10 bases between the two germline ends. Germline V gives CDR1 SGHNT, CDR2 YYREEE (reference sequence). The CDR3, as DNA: TGTGCCAGCAGCTTGGGTGTCGGAGGTGAGCAGTTCTTC. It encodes CASSLGVGGEQFF.

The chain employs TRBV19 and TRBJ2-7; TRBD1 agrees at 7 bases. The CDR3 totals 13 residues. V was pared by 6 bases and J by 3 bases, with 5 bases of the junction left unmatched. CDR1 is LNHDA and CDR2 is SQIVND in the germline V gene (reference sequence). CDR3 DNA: TGTGCCAGTAGGAGAACAGGGGTCTACGAGCAGTACTTC. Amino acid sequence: CASRRTGVYEQYF.

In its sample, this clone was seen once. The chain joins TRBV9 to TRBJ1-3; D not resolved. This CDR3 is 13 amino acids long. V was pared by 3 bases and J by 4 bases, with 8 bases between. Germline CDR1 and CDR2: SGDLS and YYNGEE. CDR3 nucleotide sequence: TGTGCCAGCAGCGACCCCGGGGGAAACACCATATATTTT. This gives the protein CASSDPGGNTIYF.

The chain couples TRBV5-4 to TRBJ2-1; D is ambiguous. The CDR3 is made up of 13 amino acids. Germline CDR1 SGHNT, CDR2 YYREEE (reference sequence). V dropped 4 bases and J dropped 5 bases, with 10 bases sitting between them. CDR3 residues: CASSGRVNNEQFF. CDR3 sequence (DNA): TGTGCCAGCAGCGGCCGGGTCAACAATGAGCAGTTCTTC. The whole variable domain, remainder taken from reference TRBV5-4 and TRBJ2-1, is ETGVTQSPTHLIKTRGQQVTLRCSSQSGHNTVSWYQQALGQGPQFIFQYYREEENGRGNFPPRFSGLQFPNYSSELNVNALELDDSALYLCASSGRVNNEQFFGPGTRLTVL.

DNA for the CDR3: TGCAGCGTAAGACAGGGGGCGGGAATGACCGGGGAGCTGTTTTTT. It is translated as CSVRQGAGMTGELFF. V usage is TRBV29-1 and J usage is TRBJ2-2; 10 bases are a match to TRBD1. Trimming at V came to 6 bases and at J to 5 bases, leaving 9 bases not matched to a gene. Germline V gene data show CDR1 as SQVTM and CDR2 as ANQGSEA. The CDR3 is 15 residues long.

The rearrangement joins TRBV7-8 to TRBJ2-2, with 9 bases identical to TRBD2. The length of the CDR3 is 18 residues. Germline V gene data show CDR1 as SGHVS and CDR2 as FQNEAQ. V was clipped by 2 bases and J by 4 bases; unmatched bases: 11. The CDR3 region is CASSLFAGGRSGTGELFF. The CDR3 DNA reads TGTGCCAGCAGCTTATTTGCGGGAGGGCGGTCGGGCACCGGGGAGCTGTTTTTT.

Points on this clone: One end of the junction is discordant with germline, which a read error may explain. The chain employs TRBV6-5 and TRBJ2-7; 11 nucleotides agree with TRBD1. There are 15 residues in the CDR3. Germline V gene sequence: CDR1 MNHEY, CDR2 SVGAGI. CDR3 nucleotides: TGTGCCAGCAGTGACTCTGGGACAGGGGGATACGAGCAGTACTTC. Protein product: CASSDSGTGGYEQYF.

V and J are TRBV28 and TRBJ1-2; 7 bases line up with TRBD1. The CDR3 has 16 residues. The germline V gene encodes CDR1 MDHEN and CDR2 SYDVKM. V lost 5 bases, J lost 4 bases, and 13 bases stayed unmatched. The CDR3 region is CASSPPQGVTLYGYTF. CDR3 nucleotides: TGTGCCAGCAGTCCTCCGCAGGGGGTGACTCTCTATGGCTACACCTTC.

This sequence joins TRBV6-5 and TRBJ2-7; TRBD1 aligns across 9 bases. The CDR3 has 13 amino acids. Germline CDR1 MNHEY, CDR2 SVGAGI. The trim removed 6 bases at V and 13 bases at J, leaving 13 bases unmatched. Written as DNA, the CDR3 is TGTGCCAGCAGCGTGGGGGGGGGACAGGGCGAATACTTC. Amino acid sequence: CASSVGGGQGEYF.

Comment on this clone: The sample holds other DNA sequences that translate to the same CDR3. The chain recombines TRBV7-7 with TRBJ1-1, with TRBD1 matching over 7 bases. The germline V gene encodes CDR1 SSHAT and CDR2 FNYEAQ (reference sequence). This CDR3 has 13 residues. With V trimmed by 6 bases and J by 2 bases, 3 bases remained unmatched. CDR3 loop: CASSRDRNTEAFF. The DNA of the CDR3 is TGTGCCAGCAGTCGGGACAGAAACACTGAAGCTTTCTTT.

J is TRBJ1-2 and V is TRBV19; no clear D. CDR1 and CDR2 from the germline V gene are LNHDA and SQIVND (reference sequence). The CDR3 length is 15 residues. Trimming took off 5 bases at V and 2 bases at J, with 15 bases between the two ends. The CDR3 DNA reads TGTGCCAGTAGTGAACACGGGGTGGGGAACTATGGCTACACCTTC. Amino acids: CASSEHGVGNYGYTF.

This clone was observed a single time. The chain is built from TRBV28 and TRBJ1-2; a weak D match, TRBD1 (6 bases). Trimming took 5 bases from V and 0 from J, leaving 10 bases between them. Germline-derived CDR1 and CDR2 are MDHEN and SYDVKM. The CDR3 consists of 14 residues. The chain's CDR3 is CASSIWTANYGYTF. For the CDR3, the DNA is TGTGCCAGCAGTATCTGGACAGCTAACTATGGCTACACCTTC.

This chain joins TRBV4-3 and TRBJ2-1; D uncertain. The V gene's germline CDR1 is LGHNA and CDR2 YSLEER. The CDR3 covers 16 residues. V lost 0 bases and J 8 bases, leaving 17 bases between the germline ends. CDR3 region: CASSQERLGRLHEQFF. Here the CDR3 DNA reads TGCGCCAGCAGCCAAGAACGATTGGGCAGGCTCCATGAGCAGTTCTTC.

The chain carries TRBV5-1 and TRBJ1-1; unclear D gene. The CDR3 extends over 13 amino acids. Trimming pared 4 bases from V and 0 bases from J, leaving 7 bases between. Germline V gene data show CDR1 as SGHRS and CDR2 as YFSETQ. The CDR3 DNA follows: TGCGCCAGCAGCCGACTGATGAACACTGAAGCTTTCTTT. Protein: CASSRLMNTEAFF.

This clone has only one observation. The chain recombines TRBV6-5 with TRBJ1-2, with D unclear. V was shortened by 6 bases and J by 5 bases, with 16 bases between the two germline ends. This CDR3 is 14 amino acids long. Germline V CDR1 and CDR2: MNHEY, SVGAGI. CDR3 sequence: CASSPSGSLYGYTF. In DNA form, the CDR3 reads TGTGCCAGCAGCCCCAGCGGCAGTCTTTATGGCTACACCTTC.

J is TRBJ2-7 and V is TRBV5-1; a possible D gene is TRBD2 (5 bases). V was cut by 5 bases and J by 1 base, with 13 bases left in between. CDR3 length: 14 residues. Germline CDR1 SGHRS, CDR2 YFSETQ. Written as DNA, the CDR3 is TGCGCCAGCAGGGCAAATTCGGGATCCTACGAGCAGTACTTC. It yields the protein CASRANSGSYEQYF.